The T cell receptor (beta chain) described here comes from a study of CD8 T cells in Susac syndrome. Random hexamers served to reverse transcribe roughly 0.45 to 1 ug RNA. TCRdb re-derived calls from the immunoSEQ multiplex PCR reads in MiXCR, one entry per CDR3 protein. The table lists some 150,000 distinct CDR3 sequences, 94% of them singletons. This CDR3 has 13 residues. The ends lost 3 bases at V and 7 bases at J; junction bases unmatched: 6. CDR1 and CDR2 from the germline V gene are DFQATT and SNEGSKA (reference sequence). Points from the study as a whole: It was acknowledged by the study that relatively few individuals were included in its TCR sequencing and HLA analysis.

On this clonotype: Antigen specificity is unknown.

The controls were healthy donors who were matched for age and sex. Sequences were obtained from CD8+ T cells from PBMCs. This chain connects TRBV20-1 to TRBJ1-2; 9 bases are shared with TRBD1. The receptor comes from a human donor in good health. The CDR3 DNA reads TGCAGTGCTAGTGGACGGGACAGGGCTGGCTACACCTTC. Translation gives CSASGRDRAGYTF.